The 9 T cell receptor beta chains below come from one sample, sequenced in a study of blood T cell repertoires in COVID-19. Here immunoSEQ multiplex PCR was the method, and the copy in TCRdb shows in-frame clones only, minus some. The table has under 150,000 clones, roughly 88% seen once. The source material was peripheral blood. The source is an older woman who had recovered from COVID-19.

The CDR3 region is CAWSVLAETQYF. In nucleotides, the CDR3 is TGTGCCTGGAGTGTACTAGCAGAGACCCAGTACTTC. This sequence joins TRBV30 and TRBJ2-5; D is perhaps TRBD2 (6 bases). The germline V gene has CDR1 GTSNPN and CDR2 SVGIG (reference sequence). The CDR3 loop spans 12 amino acids. V gave up 0 bases and J gave up 4 bases, with 6 bases separating them.

This chain connects TRBV19 to TRBJ1-2; D gene ambiguous. The germline gives CDR1 LNHDA, CDR2 SQIVND (reference sequence). This CDR3 is built from 15 residues. V lost 2 bases and J lost 1, with 11 bases in between. CDR3 sequence reads: CASSIPGIVNYGYTF. The CDR3 bases are TGTGCCAGTAGTATACCCGGGATTGTTAACTATGGCTACACCTTC.

The chain employs TRBV15 and TRBJ2-1; TRBD2 matches 8 bases. The CDR3 loop spans 16 amino acids. The germline CDR1 and CDR2 sequences are LNHNV and YYDKDF (reference sequence). V lost 5 bases, J lost 0 bases, and 6 bases stayed unmatched. CDR3 DNA sequence: TGTGCCACCAGCGGCCGACGGGGGGGCTCCTACAATGAGCAGTTCTTC. Translating it yields CATSGRRGGSYNEQFF.

The CDR3 here is CASKLTRASGRTGELFF. Here the CDR3 DNA reads TGTGCCAGCAAACTTACGCGGGCTAGCGGGCGCACCGGGGAGCTGTTTTTT. V and J are TRBV13 and TRBJ2-2, with 8 bases lining up with TRBD2. The CDR3 covers 17 residues. Trimming removed 7 bases from V and 4 bases from J; junction bases left unmatched: 14. Germline assignment: CDR1 PRHDT and CDR2 FYEKMQ (reference sequence).

The V and J genes are TRBV19 and TRBJ2-7; no definite D call. The CDR3 covers 12 residues. The V end lost 3 bases, the J end lost 4 bases, and 7 bases lay between the germline ends. Germline values: CDR1 LNHDA, CDR2 SQIVND (reference sequence). The CDR3 is CASSIVGYEQYF. In DNA form, the CDR3 reads TGTGCCAGTAGTATCGTCGGGTACGAGCAGTACTTC.

V usage is TRBV18 and J usage is TRBJ1-2; 7 positions agree with TRBD1. The ends lost 3 bases at V and 6 bases at J; junction bases unmatched: 10. CDR3 size: 15 residues. Germline assignment: CDR1 KGHSH and CDR2 LQKENI. This chain's CDR3 is CASSPQKQGFDGYTF. CDR3 sequence (DNA): TGTGCCAGCTCACCCCAAAAACAGGGGTTTGATGGCTACACCTTC.

V usage is TRBV10-3 and J usage is TRBJ1-6; possible D gene TRBD1, 6 bases. Between the trimmed V and J ends, which lost 6 bases and 9 bases, there was a span of 18 bases. The V gene's germline CDR1 is ENHRY and CDR2 SYGVKD. CDR3 size: 15 residues. CDR3 in DNA: TGTGCCATCAGCGGCCCCAGGGGTGGGGGTTCACCCCTCCACTTT. This codes for CAISGPRGGGSPLHF.

The chain has TRBV12-3 or TRBV12-4 and TRBJ1-2, with TRBD1 identical over 9 bases. Trimming took 3 bases from V and 12 from J; bases not matched to a gene: 5. The length of the CDR3 is 12 residues. The CDR3 DNA follows: TGTGCCAGCAGTTTTTACAGGGGGCTGAACACCTTC. Its protein product is CASSFYRGLNTF.

The V call is TRBV6-5, the J call TRBJ1-5; 7 bases are shared with TRBD1. Germline CDR1 reads MNHEY; CDR2 reads SVGAGI. V lost 5 bases, J lost 7 bases, and 5 bases stayed unmatched. CDR3 size: 13 residues. CDR3 bases: TGTGCCAGCAGTCGAGACAGGGACCAGCCCCAGCATTTT. Translating it yields CASSRDRDQPQHF.